A single sample is the source of the 17 T cell receptor beta chains below, sequenced in a study of blood T cells in healthy people across ages. It was with a sample-barcoded 5' primer and a J-beta primer mix that a second PCR of roughly 7 to 11 cycles was run. TCRdb analysed the 5' RACE reads with MiXCR anew, one entry per CDR3 protein. The sample has 730,000 or so distinct CDR3 sequences, approximately 40% seen once. The sequenced material came from blood. The receptors shown here come from a man older than 75 in good health.

The V and J genes are TRBV2 and TRBJ2-7; 7 bases map to TRBD2. The CDR3 runs to 13 residues. Per germline, CDR1 SNHLY and CDR2 FYNNEI. The junction had 4 bases not matched to a gene; V was cut back by 6 bases and J by 2 bases. The CDR3 is CASRASGTYEQYF. DNA of the CDR3: TGTGCCAGCAGGGCTAGCGGAACCTACGAGCAGTACTTC.

This clonotype was picked up one time. This chain links TRBV7-9 with TRBJ2-3; 7 bases are a match to TRBD1. Trimming at V came to 1 base and at J to 4 bases, leaving 5 bases not matched to a gene. The V gene's germline CDR1 is SEHNR and CDR2 FQNEAQ (reference sequence). This CDR3 region has 15 residues. Here the CDR3 DNA reads TGTGCCAGCAGCTTAGACCGACAGGGATCAGATACGCAGTATTTT. Translating it yields CASSLDRQGSDTQYF.

This clonotype was detected many times. The junction does not match germline at one end; this may be a read error. The chain has TRBV5-1 and TRBJ2-7, with a tentative D call TRBD2 (6 bases). The CDR3 has 13 amino acids. CDR1 and CDR2 from the germline V gene are SGHRS and YFSETQ. CDR3 in DNA: TGTGCCAGCTCATTGGAGGGGTTGTACGAGCAGTACTTC. Protein: CASSLEGLYEQYF.

Only a few counts were recorded for this clonotype. V is TRBV6-2 or TRBV6-3 and J is TRBJ2-7, with D unclear. This CDR3 has 16 amino acids. V gave up 5 bases and J gave up 2 bases, with 19 bases separating them. Per the germline V gene, CDR1 is MNHEY and CDR2 is SVGEGT. The CDR3 coding sequence is TGTGCCAGCAGTCCCCGCGGCCTCATTAACCCCTACGAGCAGTACTTC. As protein: CASSPRGLINPYEQYF.

This clonotype showed up just a few times. The rearrangement links TRBV20-1 to TRBJ2-7, with 7 bases that match TRBD1. This CDR3 comprises 15 residues. Trimming removed 0 bases from V and 4 bases from J; junction bases left unmatched: 9. Germline CDR1 reads DFQATT; CDR2 reads SNEGSKA (reference sequence). Here the CDR3 reads CSARDPTGQSYEQYF. For the CDR3, the DNA is TGCAGTGCTAGAGATCCCACGGGACAGAGTTACGAGCAGTACTTC.

The chain is built from TRBV6-2 or TRBV6-3 and TRBJ1-2; D gene ambiguous. The CDR3 has 13 residues. Trimming stripped 4 bases from V and 0 bases from J, with 6 bases between. The V gene's germline CDR1 is MNHEY and CDR2 SVGEGT. CDR3 sequence reads: CASSFAPNYGYTF. The DNA for the CDR3 is TGTGCCAGCAGTTTTGCGCCTAACTATGGCTACACCTTC.

This clonotype was observed at least ten times. This sequence joins TRBV20-1 and TRBJ2-7, with 8 bases that match TRBD1. Germline V gives CDR1 DFQATT, CDR2 SNEGSKA (reference sequence). The CDR3 extends over 14 amino acids. With V trimmed by 5 bases and J by 2 bases, 8 bases remained unmatched. The CDR3 nucleotides are TGCAGTGCTGAGGACAGGGAAGTAACCTACGAGCAGTACTTC. Its translation is CSAEDREVTYEQYF.

The chain employs TRBV13 and TRBJ2-4; D not certain. The CDR3 loop spans 12 amino acids. The ends were cut back, 1 base at V and 13 bases at J, with 11 bases in the middle. CDR1 and CDR2 from the germline V gene are PRHDT and FYEKMQ (reference sequence). The chain's CDR3 is CASSLATDLQYF. The CDR3 DNA reads as TGTGCCAGCAGCTTAGCCACGGACCTCCAGTACTTC. The variable domain in full, with the rest retrieved from reference TRBV13 and TRBJ2-4, is AAGVIQSPRHLIKEKRETATLKCYPIPRHDTVYWYQQGPGQDPQFLISFYEKMQSDKGSIPDRFSAQQFSDYHSELNMSSLELGDSALYFCASSLATDLQYFGAGTRLSVL.

V gene TRBV20-1 combines with J gene TRBJ1-1; 8 bases agree with TRBD1. Trimming removed 3 bases from V and 5 bases from J; junction bases left unmatched: 8. The CDR3 spans 14 residues. Germline CDR1 reads DFQATT; CDR2 reads SNEGSKA (reference sequence). The CDR3 coding sequence is TGCAGTGCTAGGCTACAGGGGGTAAGGACTGAAGCTTTCTTT. Its translation is CSARLQGVRTEAFF.

The CDR3, as DNA: TGTGCCAGCAGCCAAGATCGGGAGCTCTATGGCTACACCTTC. Its translation is CASSQDRELYGYTF. The chain employs TRBV3-1 and TRBJ1-2; no definite D call. Trimming stripped 0 bases from V and 4 bases from J, with 9 bases between. The CDR3 is made up of 14 amino acids. Germline-derived CDR1 and CDR2 are LGHDT and YNNKEL (reference sequence).

This chain connects TRBV7-2 to TRBJ1-2; 7 nucleotides line up with TRBD1. Germline V gene lookup returns CDR1 SGHTA and CDR2 FQGNSA. V was pared by 2 bases and J by 8 bases, with 11 bases of the junction left unmatched. The CDR3 has 15 residues. CDR3: CASSLHGQALLGYTF. The CDR3 coding sequence is TGTGCCAGCAGCTTACATGGACAGGCTTTGCTCGGCTACACCTTC.

This clonotype has a handful of counts. The chain links TRBV6-5 to TRBJ1-2; 7 bases are a match to TRBD1. The V segment lost 2 bases and the J segment 4 bases; nucleotides outside the gene matches: 4. The CDR3 is 14 residues long. The germline CDR1 and CDR2 sequences are MNHEY and SVGAGI. The CDR3 DNA is TGTGCCAGCAGTTACGCGACAGGGCGCTATGGCTACACCTTC. It translates to CASSYATGRYGYTF.

This clonotype turned up a few times. This chain uses TRBV7-6 with TRBJ2-1, with TRBD1 as a possible D gene (6 bases). V lost 5 bases to trimming and J lost 9 bases, with 14 bases between them. The length of the CDR3 is 13 residues. The germline CDR1 and CDR2 sequences are SGHVS and FNYEAQ. CDR3 nucleotide sequence: TGTGCCAGCAGCGTAACCATGGGGGCTGAGCAGTTCTTC. Protein sequence: CASSVTMGAEQFF. Variable domain in full (rest from reference TRBV7-6 and TRBJ2-1): GAGVSQSPRYKVTKRGQDVALRCDPISGHVSLYWYRQALGQGPEFLTYFNYEAQQDKSGLPNDRFSAERPEGSISTLTIQRTEQRDSAMYRCASSVTMGAEQFFGPGTRLTVL.

In the case of this clonotype: A much larger clone lies one base from this, so it may be a read error. This chain joins TRBV6-5 and TRBJ2-1, with D perhaps assigned TRBD1 or TRBD2 (5 bases each). Germline-derived CDR1 and CDR2 are MNHEY and SVGAGI. The CDR3 covers 12 residues. In DNA form, the CDR3 reads TGTGCCAGCAGGGGACCATACAATGAGCGGTTCTTC. It translates to CASRGPYNERFF.

Only a few counts were recorded for this clonotype. The chain joins TRBV11-3 to TRBJ2-6, with D perhaps assigned TRBD1 or TRBD2 (6 bases each). The germline CDR1 and CDR2 sequences are SGHNT and YENEEA. Trimming removed 4 bases from V and 6 bases from J, with 13 bases in between. The length of the CDR3 is 15 residues. The CDR3 nucleotides are TGTGCCAGCAGCTCCGGAGGGGGAGCGGCCAACGTCCTGACTTTC. Translation: CASSSGGGAANVLTF.

The V and J genes are TRBV5-5 and TRBJ2-3; no reliable D call. The ends were cut back, 5 bases at V and 2 bases at J, with 15 bases in the middle. The CDR3 runs 15 residues. Per the germline V gene, CDR1 is SGHKS and CDR2 is YYEKEE (reference sequence). CDR3 loop: CASRPRLRFTDTQYF. The CDR3 DNA sequence: TGTGCCAGCAGGCCCCGGTTGCGGTTCACAGATACGCAGTATTTT.

The genes are TRBV7-9 and TRBJ1-5, with 11 bases matching TRBD1. J was trimmed by 7 bases and V by 5 bases; bases with no gene match: 7. Per the germline V gene, CDR1 is SEHNR and CDR2 is FQNEAQ (reference sequence). This CDR3 contains 15 residues. CDR3 in DNA: TGTGCCAGCAGCCGGACAGGGGGCGGGAGGCAGCCCCAGCATTTT. Translation: CASSRTGGGRQPQHF.